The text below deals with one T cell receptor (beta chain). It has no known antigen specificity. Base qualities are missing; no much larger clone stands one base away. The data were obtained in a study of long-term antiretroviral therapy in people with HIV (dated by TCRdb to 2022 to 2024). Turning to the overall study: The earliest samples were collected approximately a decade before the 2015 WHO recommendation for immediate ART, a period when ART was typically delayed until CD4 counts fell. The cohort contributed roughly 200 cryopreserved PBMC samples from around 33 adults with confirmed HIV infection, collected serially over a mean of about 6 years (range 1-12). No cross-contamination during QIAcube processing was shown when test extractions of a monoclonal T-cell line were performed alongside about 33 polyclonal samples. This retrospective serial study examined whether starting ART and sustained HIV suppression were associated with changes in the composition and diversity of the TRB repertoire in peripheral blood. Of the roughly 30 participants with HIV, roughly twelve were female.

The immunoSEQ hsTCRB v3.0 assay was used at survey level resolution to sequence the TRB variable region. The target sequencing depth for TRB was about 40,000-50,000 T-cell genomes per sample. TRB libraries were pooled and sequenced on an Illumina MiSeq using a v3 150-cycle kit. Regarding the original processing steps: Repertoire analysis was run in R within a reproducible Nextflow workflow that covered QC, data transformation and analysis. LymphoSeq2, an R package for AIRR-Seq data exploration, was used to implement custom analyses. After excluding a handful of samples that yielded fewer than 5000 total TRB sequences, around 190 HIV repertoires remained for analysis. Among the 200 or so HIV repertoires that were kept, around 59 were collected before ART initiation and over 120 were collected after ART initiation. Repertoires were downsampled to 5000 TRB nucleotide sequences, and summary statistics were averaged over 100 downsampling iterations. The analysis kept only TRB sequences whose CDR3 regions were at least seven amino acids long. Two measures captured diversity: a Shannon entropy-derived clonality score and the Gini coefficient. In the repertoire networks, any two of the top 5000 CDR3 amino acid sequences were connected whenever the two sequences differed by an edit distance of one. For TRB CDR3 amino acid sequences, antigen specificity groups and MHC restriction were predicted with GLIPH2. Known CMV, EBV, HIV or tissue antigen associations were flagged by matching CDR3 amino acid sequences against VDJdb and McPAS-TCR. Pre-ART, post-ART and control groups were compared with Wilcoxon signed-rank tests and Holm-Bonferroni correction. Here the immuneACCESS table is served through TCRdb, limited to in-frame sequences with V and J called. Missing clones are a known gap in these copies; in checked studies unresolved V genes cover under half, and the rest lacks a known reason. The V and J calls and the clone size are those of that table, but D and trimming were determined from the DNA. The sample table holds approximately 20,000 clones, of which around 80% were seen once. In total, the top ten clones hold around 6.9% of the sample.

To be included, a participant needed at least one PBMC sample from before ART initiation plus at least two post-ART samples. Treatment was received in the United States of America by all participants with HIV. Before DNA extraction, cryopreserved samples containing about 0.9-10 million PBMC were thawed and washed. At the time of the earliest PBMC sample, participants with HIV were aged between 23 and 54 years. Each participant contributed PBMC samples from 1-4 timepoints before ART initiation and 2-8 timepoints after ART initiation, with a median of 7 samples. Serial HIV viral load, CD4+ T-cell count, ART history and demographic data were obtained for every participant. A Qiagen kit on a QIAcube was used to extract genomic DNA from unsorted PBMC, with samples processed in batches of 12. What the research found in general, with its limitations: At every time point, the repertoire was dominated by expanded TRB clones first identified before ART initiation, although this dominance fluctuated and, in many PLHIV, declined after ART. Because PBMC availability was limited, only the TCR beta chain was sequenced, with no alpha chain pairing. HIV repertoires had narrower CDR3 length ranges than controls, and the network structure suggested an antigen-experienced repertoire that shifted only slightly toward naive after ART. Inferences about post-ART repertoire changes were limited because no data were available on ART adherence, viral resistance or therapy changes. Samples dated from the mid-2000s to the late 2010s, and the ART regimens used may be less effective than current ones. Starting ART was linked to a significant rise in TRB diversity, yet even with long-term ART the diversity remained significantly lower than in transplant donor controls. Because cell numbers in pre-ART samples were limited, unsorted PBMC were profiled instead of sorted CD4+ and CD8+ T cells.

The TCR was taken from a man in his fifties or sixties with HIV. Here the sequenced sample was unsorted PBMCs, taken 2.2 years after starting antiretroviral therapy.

The CDR3 region has the sequence CASSLTSGTDTQYF. DNA sequence: TGTGCCAGCAGCTTAACTAGTGGCACAGATACGCAGTATTTT. Recombination connected TRBV7-2 to TRBJ2-3; the D region possibly corresponds to TRBD2 (5 bases align). From its cysteine to its phenylalanine, the CDR3 spans 14 amino acids. The read is trimmed to its CDR3 DNA, 42 bases read in frame from base 1. The trim is 2 bases for V and 1 base for J, with a gap of 7 bases between the germline ends. Taken from the germline V gene, the CDR1 and CDR2 loops are SGHTA and FQGNSA.